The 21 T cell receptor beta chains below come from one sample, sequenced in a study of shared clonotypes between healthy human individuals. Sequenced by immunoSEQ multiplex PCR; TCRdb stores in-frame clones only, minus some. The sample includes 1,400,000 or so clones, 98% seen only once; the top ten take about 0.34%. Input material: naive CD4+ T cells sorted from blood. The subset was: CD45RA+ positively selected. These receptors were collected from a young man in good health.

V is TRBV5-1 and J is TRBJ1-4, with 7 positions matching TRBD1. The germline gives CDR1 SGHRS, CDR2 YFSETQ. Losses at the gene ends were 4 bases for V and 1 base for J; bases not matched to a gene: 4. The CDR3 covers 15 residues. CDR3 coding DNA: TGCGCCAGCAGCGAACGGACAGGAACTAATGAAAAACTGTTTTTT. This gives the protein CASSERTGTNEKLFF.

The CDR3 protein is CASSVTGFQETQYF. The CDR3, as DNA: TGTGCCAGCAGCGTTACAGGGTTTCAAGAGACCCAGTACTTC. This sequence joins TRBV7-9 and TRBJ2-5, with D possibly matching TRBD1 (6 bases). This CDR3 has 14 residues. CDR1 and CDR2 from the germline V gene are SEHNR and FQNEAQ (reference sequence). V shed 5 bases and J shed 2 bases, with 12 bases lying between them.

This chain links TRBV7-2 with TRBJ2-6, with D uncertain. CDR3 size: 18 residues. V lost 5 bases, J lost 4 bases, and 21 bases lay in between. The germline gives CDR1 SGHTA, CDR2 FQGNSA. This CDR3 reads CASSRPRRSSTGANVLTF. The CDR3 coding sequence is TGTGCCAGCAGCCGCCCCCGGCGGAGCTCAACCGGGGCCAACGTCCTGACTTTC.

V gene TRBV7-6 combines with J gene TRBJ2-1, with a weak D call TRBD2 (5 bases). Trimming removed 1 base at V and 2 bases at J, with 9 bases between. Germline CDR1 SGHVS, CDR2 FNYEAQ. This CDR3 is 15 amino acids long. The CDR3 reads CASSLGSAAYNEQFF. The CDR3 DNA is TGTGCCAGCAGCTTAGGTAGCGCTGCCTACAATGAGCAGTTCTTC.

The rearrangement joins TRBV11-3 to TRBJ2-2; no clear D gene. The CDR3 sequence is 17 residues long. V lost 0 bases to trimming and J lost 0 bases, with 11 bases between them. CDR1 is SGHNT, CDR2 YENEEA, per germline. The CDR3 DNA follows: TGTGCCAGCAGCTTAGATCGGTGGAAAACGAACACCGGGGAGCTGTTTTTT. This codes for CASSLDRWKTNTGELFF.

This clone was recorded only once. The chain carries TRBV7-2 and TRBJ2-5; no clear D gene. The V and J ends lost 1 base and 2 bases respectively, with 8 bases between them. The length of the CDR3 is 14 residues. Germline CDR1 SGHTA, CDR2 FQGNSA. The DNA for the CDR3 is TGTGCCAGCAGCTTAGGGCAGATTCAAGAGACCCAGTACTTC. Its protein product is CASSLGQIQETQYF.

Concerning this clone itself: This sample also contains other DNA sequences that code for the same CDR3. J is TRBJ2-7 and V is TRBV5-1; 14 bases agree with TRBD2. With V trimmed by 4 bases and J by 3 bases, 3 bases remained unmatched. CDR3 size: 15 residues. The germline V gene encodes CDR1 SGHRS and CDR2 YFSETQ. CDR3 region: CASSLGTSGSYEQYF. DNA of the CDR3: TGCGCCAGCAGCCTGGGGACTAGCGGGAGCTACGAGCAGTACTTC.

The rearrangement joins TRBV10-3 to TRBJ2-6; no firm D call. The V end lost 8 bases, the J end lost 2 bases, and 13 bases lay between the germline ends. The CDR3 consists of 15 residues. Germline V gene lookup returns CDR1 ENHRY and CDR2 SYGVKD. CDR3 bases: TGTGCCATCTCAACAGTCATTCCTGGGGCCAACGTCCTGACTTTC. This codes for CAISTVIPGANVLTF.

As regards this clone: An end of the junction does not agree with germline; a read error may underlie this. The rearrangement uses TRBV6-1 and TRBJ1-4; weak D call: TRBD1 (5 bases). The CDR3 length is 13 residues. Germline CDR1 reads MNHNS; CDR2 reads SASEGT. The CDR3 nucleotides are TGTGCCAGCAGTGAAGTGTGGGGGGAAAGACTGTTTTTT. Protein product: CASSEVWGERLFF.

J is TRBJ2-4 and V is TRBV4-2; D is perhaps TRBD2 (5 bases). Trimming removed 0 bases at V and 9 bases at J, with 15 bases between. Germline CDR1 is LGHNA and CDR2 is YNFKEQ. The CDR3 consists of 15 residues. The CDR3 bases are TGTGCCAGCAGCCAAGACCAGGTGGGAGTGGCCATTCAGTACTTC. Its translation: CASSQDQVGVAIQYF.

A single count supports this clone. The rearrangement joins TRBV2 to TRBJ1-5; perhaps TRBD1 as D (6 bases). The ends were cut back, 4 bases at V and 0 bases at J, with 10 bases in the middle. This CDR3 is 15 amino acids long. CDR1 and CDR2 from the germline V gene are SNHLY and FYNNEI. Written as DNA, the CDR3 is TGTGCCAGCAGTGGAGGACAGAATAGCAATCAGCCCCAGCATTTT. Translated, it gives CASSGGQNSNQPQHF.

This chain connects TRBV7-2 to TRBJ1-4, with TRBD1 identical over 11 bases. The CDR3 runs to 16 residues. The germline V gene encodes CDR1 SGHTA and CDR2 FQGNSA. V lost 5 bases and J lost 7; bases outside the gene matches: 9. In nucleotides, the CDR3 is TGTGCCAGCAGCCCCCGGACAGGGGGCGTTGGTGAAAAACTGTTTTTT. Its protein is CASSPRTGGVGEKLFF.

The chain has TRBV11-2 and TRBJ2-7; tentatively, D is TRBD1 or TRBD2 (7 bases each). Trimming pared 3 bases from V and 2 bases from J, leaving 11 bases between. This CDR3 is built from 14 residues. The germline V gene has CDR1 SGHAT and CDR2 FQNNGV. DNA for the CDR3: TGTGCCAGCAGCTTCAGGGGGGGACCCTACGAGCAGTACTTC. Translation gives CASSFRGGPYEQYF.

The CDR3 here is CASSGQLGETQYF. In nucleotides, the CDR3 is TGCGCCAGCAGCGGACAATTGGGAGAGACCCAGTACTTC. The V call is TRBV10-1, the J call TRBJ2-5, with D maybe TRBD1 (5 bases). CDR1 is WNHNN and CDR2 is SYGVQD in the germline V gene (reference sequence). Deletions cut 6 bases from V and 4 bases from J, with 12 bases between. The CDR3 runs 13 residues.

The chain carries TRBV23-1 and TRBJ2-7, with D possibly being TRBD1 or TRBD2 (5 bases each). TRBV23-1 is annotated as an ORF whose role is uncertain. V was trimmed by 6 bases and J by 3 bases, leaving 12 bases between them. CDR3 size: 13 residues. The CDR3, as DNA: TGCGCCAGCAGCCCCAGGGACGGCTACGAGCAGTACTTC. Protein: CASSPRDGYEQYF.

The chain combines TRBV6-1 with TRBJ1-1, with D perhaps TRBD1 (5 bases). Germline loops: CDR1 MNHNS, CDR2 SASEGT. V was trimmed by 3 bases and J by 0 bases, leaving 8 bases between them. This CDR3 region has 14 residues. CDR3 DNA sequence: TGTGCCAGCAGTGAGAGACAGTTGAACACTGAAGCTTTCTTT. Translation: CASSERQLNTEAFF.

This CDR3 is CASSDGRLTDTQYF. CDR3 nucleotides: TGTGCCAGCAGCGATGGACGACTCACAGATACGCAGTATTTT. V usage is TRBV28 and J usage is TRBJ2-3, with unresolved D. This CDR3 is 14 amino acids long. Germline lookup yields CDR1 MDHEN and CDR2 SYDVKM. V was cut by 6 bases and J by 2 bases, with 12 bases left in between.

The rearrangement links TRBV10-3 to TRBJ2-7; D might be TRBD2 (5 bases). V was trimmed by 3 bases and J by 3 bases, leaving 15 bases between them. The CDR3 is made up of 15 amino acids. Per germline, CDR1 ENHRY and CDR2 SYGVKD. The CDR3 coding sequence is TGTGCCATCAGTGATTCTGAGGGAGAGGTCTACGAGCAGTACTTC. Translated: CAISDSEGEVYEQYF.

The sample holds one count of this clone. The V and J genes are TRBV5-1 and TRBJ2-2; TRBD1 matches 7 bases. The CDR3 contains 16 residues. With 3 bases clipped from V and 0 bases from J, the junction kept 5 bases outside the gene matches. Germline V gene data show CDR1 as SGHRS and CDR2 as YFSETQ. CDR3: CASSSGTETNTGELFF. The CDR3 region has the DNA TGCGCCAGCAGCTCGGGGACAGAGACGAACACCGGGGAGCTGTTTTTT.

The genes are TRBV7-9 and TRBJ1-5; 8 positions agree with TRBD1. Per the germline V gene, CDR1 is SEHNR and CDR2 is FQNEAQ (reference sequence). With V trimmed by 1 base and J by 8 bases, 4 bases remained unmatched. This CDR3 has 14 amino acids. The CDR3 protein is CASSLGTGLEPQHF. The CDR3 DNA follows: TGTGCCAGCAGCTTAGGGACAGGGTTAGAGCCCCAGCATTTT.

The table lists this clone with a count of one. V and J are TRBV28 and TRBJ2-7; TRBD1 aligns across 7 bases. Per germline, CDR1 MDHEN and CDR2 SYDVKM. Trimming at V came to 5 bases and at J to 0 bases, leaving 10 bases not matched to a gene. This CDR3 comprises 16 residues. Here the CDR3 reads CASSDPRTGTSYEQYF. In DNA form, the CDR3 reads TGTGCCAGCAGTGACCCCCGGACAGGTACCTCCTACGAGCAGTACTTC.